The rows below give T cell receptor beta chains drawn from one sample of a study of cytomegalovirus exposure and HLA in healthy donors. Generated by immunoSEQ multiplex PCR, the TCRdb table keeps only in-frame clones and is missing some. The table includes 250,000 or so clones, 75% to 85% detected once. The sequencing sample was made of PBMCs. These receptors came from a woman aged 60-70 years in good health and CMV-seropositive. Each CDR3 is given with its conserved first and last residue. The D gene is left open where the match is weak. Not all rows give a size; the values are once, few, many and, for expanded clones, a class.

d_call: TRBD1
v_call: TRBV30
clone_size: few
j_call: TRBJ2-5
cdr3_aa: CAWRGTGLLRETQYF
cdr3_nt: TGTGCCTGGAGGGGGACAGGACTCTTGCGGGAGACCCAGTACTTC

d_call: TRBD1
v_call: TRBV30
clone_size: .
j_call: TRBJ1-1
cdr3_aa: CAWASRTGGRRAEAFF
cdr3_nt: TGTGCCTGGGCCTCCCGGACAGGGGGCCGACGGGCTGAAGCTTTCTTT

d_call: .
v_call: TRBV13
clone_size: .
j_call: TRBJ2-7
cdr3_aa: CASSGPTRSYEQYF
cdr3_nt: TGTGCCAGCAGCGGACCGACTAGGTCCTACGAGCAGTACTTC

d_call: .
v_call: TRBV27
clone_size: .
j_call: TRBJ1-5
cdr3_aa: CASSPGGGWNQPQHF
cdr3_nt: TGTGCCAGCAGTCCCGGGGGGGGATGGAATCAGCCCCAGCATTTT

d_call: .
v_call: TRBV5-4
clone_size: .
j_call: TRBJ2-5
cdr3_aa: CASSTSGWYQETQYF
cdr3_nt: TGTGCCAGCAGCACGAGTGGTTGGTACCAAGAGACCCAGTACTTC

d_call: TRBD2
v_call: TRBV9
clone_size: few
j_call: TRBJ2-1
cdr3_aa: CASSASGLEQFF
cdr3_nt: TGTGCCAGCAGCGCTAGCGGGCTTGAGCAGTTCTTC

d_call: TRBD2
v_call: TRBV6-6
clone_size: .
j_call: TRBJ2-1
cdr3_aa: CASSYSGGSTQFF
cdr3_nt: TGTGCCAGCAGTTACTCGGGGGGGAGTACTCAGTTCTTC

d_call: .
v_call: TRBV19
clone_size: .
j_call: TRBJ2-7
cdr3_aa: CASSKGDYEQYF
cdr3_nt: TGTGCCAGTAGTAAGGGGGACTACGAGCAGTACTTC

d_call: TRBD1
v_call: TRBV10-3
clone_size: .
j_call: TRBJ2-7
cdr3_aa: CAITPGQGNYEQYF
cdr3_nt: TGTGCCATCACTCCGGGACAGGGGAATTACGAGCAGTACTTC

d_call: .
v_call: TRBV7-9
clone_size: .
j_call: TRBJ2-3
cdr3_aa: CASSLEIQGTNTDTQYF
cdr3_nt: TGTGCCAGCAGCTTAGAAATTCAGGGGACCAACACAGATACGCAGTATTTT

d_call: TRBD1
v_call: TRBV29-1
clone_size: few
j_call: TRBJ1-1
cdr3_aa: CSVFGTAVLEAFF
cdr3_nt: TGCAGCGTTTTTGGGACAGCGGTCCTTGAAGCTTTCTTT

d_call: .
v_call: TRBV27
clone_size: .
j_call: TRBJ2-7
cdr3_aa: CASSVTRRTEQYF
cdr3_nt: TGTGCCAGCAGTGTGACAAGGCGTACCGAGCAGTACTTC

d_call: TRBD1
v_call: TRBV27
clone_size: .
j_call: TRBJ1-2
cdr3_aa: CASSLSSGGMDGYTF
cdr3_nt: TGTGCCAGCAGTTTATCGTCAGGGGGAATGGATGGCTACACCTTC

d_call: TRBD2
v_call: TRBV6-5
clone_size: .
j_call: TRBJ2-7
cdr3_aa: CASSVLLGTTKEQYF
cdr3_nt: TGTGCCAGCAGCGTCCTACTCGGGACTACTAAAGAGCAGTACTTC

d_call: .
v_call: TRBV5-5
clone_size: .
j_call: TRBJ1-3
cdr3_aa: CASTWGGTGGNTIYF
cdr3_nt: TGTGCCAGCACCTGGGGGGGAACGGGTGGAAACACCATATATTTT

d_call: TRBD1
v_call: TRBV28
clone_size: few
j_call: TRBJ1-1
cdr3_aa: CASRPTGAEAFF
cdr3_nt: TGTGCCAGCAGACCTACAGGGGCTGAAGCTTTCTTT

d_call: .
v_call: TRBV4-1
clone_size: .
j_call: TRBJ2-7
cdr3_aa: CASSQEERVNPYEQYF
cdr3_nt: TGCGCCAGCAGCCAAGAGGAGAGGGTGAATCCCTACGAGCAGTACTTC

d_call: .
v_call: TRBV6-5
clone_size: .
j_call: TRBJ1-2
cdr3_aa: CASSYSGPGHYGYTF
cdr3_nt: TGTGCCAGCAGTTACTCGGGGCCAGGGCACTATGGCTACACCTTC

d_call: .
v_call: TRBV27
clone_size: .
j_call: TRBJ1-2
cdr3_aa: CASKGGGDYGYTF
cdr3_nt: TGTGCCAGCAAAGGAGGCGGGGACTATGGCTACACCTTC

d_call: TRBD2
v_call: TRBV4-1
clone_size: .
j_call: TRBJ2-7
cdr3_aa: CASSQGTSSYYEQYF
cdr3_nt: TGCGCCAGCAGCCAAGGGACTAGCAGCTACTACGAGCAGTACTTC